The 13 T cell receptor beta chains below come from one sample, sequenced in a study of T-cell reconstitution after alpha-beta-depleted transplantation in children. Using unique molecular identifiers, the investigators prepared the TCRbeta library. In TCRdb, the PCR reads were re-called with MiXCR into one record per CDR3 protein. The sample includes around 960,000 distinct CDR3 sequences, roughly 31% of them seen just once. Specimen: PBMCs, mostly from graft donor cells, collected 360 days after TCRalphabeta/CD19-depleted stem cell transplant. These receptors were taken from a boy in the first two years of life who had a stem cell transplant for SCID, so the T cells may come from the graft donor.

This clonotype was observed once. The CDR3 loop reads CASSPKKGLSSYNEQFF. The CDR3 bases are TGTGCCAGCAGTCCAAAAAAGGGCCTGAGCTCCTACAATGAGCAGTTCTTC. The genes are TRBV2 and TRBJ2-1, with D uncertain. The length of the CDR3 is 17 residues. CDR1 and CDR2 from the germline V gene are SNHLY and FYNNEI. The V end was cut by 5 bases, the J end by 0 bases, with 17 bases between.

This clonotype was seen a handful of times. CDR3 region: CASSLSENQETQYF. CDR3 DNA: TGCGCCAGCAGCCTCTCCGAAAACCAAGAGACCCAGTACTTC. This rearrangement joins TRBV4-1 to TRBJ2-5; the D is unclear. This CDR3 has 14 amino acids. Between the trimmed V and J ends, which lost 4 bases and 0 bases, there was a span of 9 bases. CDR1 is MGHRA, CDR2 YSYEKL, per germline.

This chain uses TRBV5-1 with TRBJ2-3; 10 nucleotides line up with TRBD2. This CDR3 region has 14 residues. Per the germline V gene, CDR1 is SGHRS and CDR2 is YFSETQ. V was pared by 8 bases and J by 4 bases, with 7 bases of the junction left unmatched. CDR3 bases: TGCGCCAGTTGGCGTGGACTAGCGGCAGATACGCAGTATTTT. Its protein is CASWRGLAADTQYF.

This clonotype was picked up a small number of times. The chain links TRBV5-1 to TRBJ2-5, with 8 bases identical to TRBD1. J lost 2 bases, V lost 4 bases, and 7 bases had no gene match. This CDR3 is 15 amino acids long. Germline V CDR1 and CDR2: SGHRS, YFSETQ. CDR3 sequence: CASSLKGQGQETQYF. Written as DNA, the CDR3 is TGCGCCAGCAGCCTCAAAGGACAGGGACAAGAGACCCAGTACTTC.

This clonotype came up a few times. This sequence joins TRBV5-1 and TRBJ2-5, with D unresolved. V was clipped by 4 bases and J by 0 bases, with 7 bases between them. The CDR3 is 13 residues long. Germline CDR1 is SGHRS and CDR2 is YFSETQ. CDR3 in amino acids: CASSTRDQETQYF. The CDR3 bases are TGCGCCAGCAGCACCCGGGACCAAGAGACCCAGTACTTC.

This clonotype occurred a few times. J is TRBJ2-7 and V is TRBV4-1; TRBD1 agrees at 10 bases. Trimming took 0 bases from V and 5 from J; bases not matched to a gene: 7. From germline, CDR1 is MGHRA and CDR2 YSYEKL. CDR3 size: 16 residues. Here the CDR3 reads CASSQDQGQGFDEQYF. The CDR3 region has the DNA TGCGCCAGCAGCCAAGATCAGGGACAGGGGTTTGACGAGCAGTACTTC.

About this clonotype: At one end, the junction sequence differs from germline, possibly due to a read error. In DNA, the CDR3 is TGTGCCAGCAGTTACCCGGGGGCCTACGAGCACTACTTC. Translation gives CASSYPGAYEHYF. The chain combines TRBV6-5 with TRBJ2-7; D possibly uses TRBD1 or TRBD2 (6 bases each). This CDR3 is built from 13 residues. CDR1 is MNHEY and CDR2 is SVGAGI in the germline V gene.

This rearrangement joins TRBV18 to TRBJ1-3; tentative D call: TRBD1 (5 bases). Germline V CDR1 and CDR2: KGHSH, LQKENI. The CDR3 length is 18 residues. Trimming took 2 bases from V and 3 from J, leaving 20 bases between them. The CDR3 loop reads CASSPRANPGTYGNTIYF. CDR3 sequence (DNA): TGTGCCAGCTCACCAAGGGCAAATCCCGGGACGTATGGAAACACCATATATTTT.

The chain has TRBV2 and TRBJ1-5; tentatively, D is TRBD1 (5 bases). CDR1 is SNHLY and CDR2 is FYNNEI in the germline V gene. The CDR3 has 16 residues. The V end was cut by 2 bases, the J end by 0 bases, with 11 bases between. The CDR3 nucleotides read TGTGCCAGCAGTGAATTTTGGGACGGTAGCAATCAGCCCCAGCATTTT. The encoded protein is CASSEFWDGSNQPQHF.

The V call is TRBV20-1, the J call TRBJ2-7, with D perhaps matching TRBD1 (5 bases). The ends were cut back, 5 bases at V and 2 bases at J, with 13 bases in the middle. Germline values: CDR1 DFQATT, CDR2 SNEGSKA (reference sequence). CDR3 size: 13 residues. The CDR3 here is CSARTRETYEQYV. CDR3 nucleotide sequence: TGCAGTGCTCGGACCAGGGAAACCTACGAGCAGTACGTC.

This clonotype was detected only a few times. The chain has TRBV12-3 or TRBV12-4 and TRBJ2-7, with TRBD1 as a possible D gene (6 bases). The CDR3 has 14 amino acids. The ends were cut back, 3 bases at V and 4 bases at J, with 13 bases in the middle. CDR3 nucleotide sequence: TGTGCCAGCAGTTTGAACAGGGCCTCGTACGAGCAGTACTTC. It is translated as CASSLNRASYEQYF.

The chain recombines TRBV2 with TRBJ1-6; weak D call: TRBD1 (6 bases). The CDR3 runs 14 residues. Looked up from germline, CDR1 is SNHLY and CDR2 is FYNNEI. V lost 4 bases and J lost 13, with 17 bases in between. CDR3 amino acids: CASSVGGFYVPLHF. The CDR3 coding sequence is TGTGCCAGCAGTGTAGGGGGGTTCTATGTTCCCCTCCACTTT.

The chain employs TRBV20-1 and TRBJ1-1; D gene ambiguous. Germline V CDR1 and CDR2: DFQATT, SNEGSKA (reference sequence). Trimming pared 5 bases from V and 0 bases from J, leaving 10 bases between. CDR3 length equals 13 residues. CDR3: CSALGMMNTEAFF. The CDR3 region has the DNA TGCAGTGCTCTGGGGATGATGAACACTGAAGCTTTCTTT.